This T cell receptor beta chain was sequenced in a study of molecular identifiers for immune sequencing clone quantification. One entry per CDR3 protein results from TCRdb running MiXCR on the PCR reads. The sample holds about 100,000 distinct CDR3 sequences, about 35% seen once. V lost 6 bases and J lost 7, with 16 bases in between. The CDR3 runs to 14 residues. Germline CDR1 and CDR2: MDHEN and SYDVKM. This chain connects TRBV28 to TRBJ1-5; maybe TRBD1 (5 bases). The receptor comes from a human donor in good health. Some libraries in this study had Jurkat cell RNA spiked in. The sequencing sample was made of naive CD8+ T cells from blood, with Jurkat cell RNA spiked in. Subset given: FACS-sorted CD8+CD4-CCR7+CD45RA+ naive T cells. The CDR3 sequence is CASSQGPLAQPQHF. CDR3 nucleotides: TGTGCCAGCAGCCAGGGACCGCTTGCCCAGCCCCAGCATTTT. The full variable domain, its missing parts supplied by reference TRBV28 and TRBJ1-5, is DVKVTQSSRYLVKRTGEKVFLECVQDMDHENMFWYRQDPGLGLRLIYFSYDVKMKEKGDIPEGYSVSREKKERFSLILESASTNQTSMYLCASSQGPLAQPQHFGDGTRLSIL.